This T cell receptor (beta chain) comes out of a study of graft-versus-host responses after intestinal transplantation. Findings and caveats of the study: Analysis identified GvH clones in recipient marrow, with some appearing first in ileum or blood. Within allografts, high graft-versus-host to host-versus-graft clonal ratios were seen among patients with graft-donor T cell macrochimerism.

Comment on this clone: The antigen is not known.

The germline gives CDR1 SGHAT, CDR2 FQNNGV. Deletions cut 2 bases from V and 6 bases from J, with 12 bases between. The CDR3 loop spans 14 amino acids. Only in-frame clones appear in the TCRdb table, and some are missing; sequencing was by immunoSEQ multiplex PCR. The sample includes 100,000 to 120,000 clones, over 85% of them seen just once. The chain combines TRBV11-2 with TRBJ2-3, with D perhaps TRBD2 (6 bases). The sample consisted of unstimulated CD8+ T cells sorted from spleen or lymph node cells, taken before intestinal transplant. The receptor was derived from a human donor who received an intestinal transplant. CDR3 protein: CASSLIGGSDTQYF. In DNA form, the CDR3 reads TGTGCCAGCAGCTTAATTGGGGGGAGTGATACGCAGTATTTT.